What follows describes a single TCR beta chain. CDR3 size: 15 residues. The V end lost 3 bases, the J end lost 8 bases, and 17 bases lay between the germline ends. Looked up from germline, CDR1 is SEHNR and CDR2 is FQNEAQ (reference sequence). This entry belongs to a study of blood T cell repertoires in COVID-19. Study overall: Collection of acute and convalescent COVID-19 samples took place in the United States, Italy and Spain. From T cells, B-cell-depleted T cells, or PBMCs came the material, which was cDNA or gDNA.

Authors' processing steps: Reference gene primers were amplified, and this amplification served to estimate nucleated cell counts. Only in-frame clones appear in the TCRdb table, and some are missing; sequencing was by immunoSEQ multiplex PCR. V and J calls and clone size are copied from that table; D and trimming were computed from the DNA. The data hold approximately 74,000 clones, with around nine tenths observed a single time. The specimen sequenced was peripheral blood. The receptor was isolated from a woman aged 60 to 75 with acute or convalescent COVID-19. V and J are TRBV7-9 and TRBJ2-1; TRBD2 is a possible D gene (6 bases). The CDR3 is CASSFGGAPSDEQFF. The CDR3 nucleotides are TGTGCCAGCAGCTTCGGAGGGGCACCGAGTGATGAGCAGTTCTTC.